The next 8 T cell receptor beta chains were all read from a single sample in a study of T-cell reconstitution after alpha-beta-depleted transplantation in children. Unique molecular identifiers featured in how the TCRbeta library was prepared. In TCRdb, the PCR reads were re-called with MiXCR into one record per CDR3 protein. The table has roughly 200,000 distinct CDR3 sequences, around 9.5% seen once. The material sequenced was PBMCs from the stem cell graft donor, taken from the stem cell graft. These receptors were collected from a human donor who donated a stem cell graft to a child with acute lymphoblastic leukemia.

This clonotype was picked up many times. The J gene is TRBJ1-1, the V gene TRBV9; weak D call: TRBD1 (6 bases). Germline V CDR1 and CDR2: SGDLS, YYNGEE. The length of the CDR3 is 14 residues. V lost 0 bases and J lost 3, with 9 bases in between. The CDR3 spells CASSVVPGDTEAFF. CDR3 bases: TGTGCCAGCAGCGTAGTGCCAGGGGACACTGAAGCTTTCTTT.

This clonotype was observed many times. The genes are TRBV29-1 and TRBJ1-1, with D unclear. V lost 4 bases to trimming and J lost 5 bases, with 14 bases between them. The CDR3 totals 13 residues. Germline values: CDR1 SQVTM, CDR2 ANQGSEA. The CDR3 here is CSVAKGMGTEAFF. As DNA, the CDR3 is TGCAGCGTTGCGAAGGGTATGGGGACTGAAGCTTTCTTT.

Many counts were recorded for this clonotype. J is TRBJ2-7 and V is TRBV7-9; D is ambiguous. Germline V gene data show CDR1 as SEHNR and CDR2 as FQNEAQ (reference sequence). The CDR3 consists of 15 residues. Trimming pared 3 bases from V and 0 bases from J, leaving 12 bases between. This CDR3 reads CASSFRLGSSYEQYF. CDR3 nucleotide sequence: TGTGCCAGCAGCTTTAGGCTAGGTAGCTCCTACGAGCAGTACTTC.

The CDR3 coding sequence is TGTGCCAGCAGCTCGGGACTCCCGAACACTGAAGCTTTCTTT. It encodes CASSSGLPNTEAFF. The rearrangement uses TRBV11-2 and TRBJ1-1; possibly TRBD1 for D (5 bases). This CDR3 contains 14 residues. Trimming cost V 4 bases and J 1 base, with 10 bases left between them. Germline CDR1 SGHAT, CDR2 FQNNGV.

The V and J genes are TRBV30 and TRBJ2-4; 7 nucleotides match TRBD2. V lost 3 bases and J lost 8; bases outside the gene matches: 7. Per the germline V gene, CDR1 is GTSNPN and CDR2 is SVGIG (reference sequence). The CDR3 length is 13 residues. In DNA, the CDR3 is TGTGCCTGGAGCAAGGAGGGAGGGGACATTCAGTACTTC. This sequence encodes CAWSKEGGDIQYF.

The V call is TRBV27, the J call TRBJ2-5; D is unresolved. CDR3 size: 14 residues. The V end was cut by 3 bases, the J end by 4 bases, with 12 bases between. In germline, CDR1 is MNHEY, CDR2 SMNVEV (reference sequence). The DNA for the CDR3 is TGTGCCAGCAGTTTCGAACCTCGGTCAGAGACCCAGTACTTC. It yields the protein CASSFEPRSETQYF.

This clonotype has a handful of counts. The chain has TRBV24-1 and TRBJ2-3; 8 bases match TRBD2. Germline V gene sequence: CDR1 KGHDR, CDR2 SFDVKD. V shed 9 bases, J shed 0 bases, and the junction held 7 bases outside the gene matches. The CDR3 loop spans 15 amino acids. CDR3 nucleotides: TGTGCCACCCGAAATAGCGGGGTGAGCACAGATACGCAGTATTTT. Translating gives CATRNSGVSTDTQYF.

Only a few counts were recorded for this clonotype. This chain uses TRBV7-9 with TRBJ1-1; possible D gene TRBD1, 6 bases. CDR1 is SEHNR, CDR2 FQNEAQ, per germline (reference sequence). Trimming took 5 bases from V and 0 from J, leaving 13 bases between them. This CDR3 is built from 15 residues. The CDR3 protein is CASSAWGGLNTEAFF. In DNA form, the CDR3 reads TGTGCCAGCAGCGCTTGGGGGGGCTTGAACACTGAAGCTTTCTTT.